The rows below give T cell receptor beta chains drawn from one sample of a study of OX40 agonist ivuxolimab in advanced cancers. TCRdb's copy holds only in-frame clones and misses some; the assay was immunoSEQ multiplex PCR. The sample shows 30,000 to 40,000 clones, over 60% of them seen only once. The sample here was CD4+ or CD8+ T cells sorted from blood, taken in a trial of the OX40 agonist ivuxolimab. The receptor set was obtained from an adult with an advanced solid tumor such as melanoma, head and neck, liver or kidney cancer. CDR3s include the opening cysteine and the closing phenylalanine or tryptophan. The D gene is left open where the match is weak. Rows may omit the clone size; those that give it use once, few, many or a size class.

abundance: .; v_gene: TRBV6-1; d_gene: TRBD1; j_gene: TRBJ1-5; CDR3nt: TGTGCCAGCAATCGGGACAGGGAGAATGATCAGCCCCAGCATTTT; CDR3aa: CASNRDRENDQPQHF
abundance: few; v_gene: TRBV10-3; d_gene: TRBD1; j_gene: TRBJ1-4; CDR3nt: TGTGCCATCAGTGGGGACAGGGGGTTCACTAATGAAAAACTGTTTTTT; CDR3aa: CAISGDRGFTNEKLFF
abundance: .; v_gene: TRBV6-8; d_gene: TRBD1; j_gene: TRBJ1-6; CDR3nt: TGTGCCAGCAGTCTAACGGGCCAGGGGGAAAGGCCCCTCCACTTT; CDR3aa: CASSLTGQGERPLHF
abundance: medium-sized; v_gene: TRBV19; d_gene: .; j_gene: TRBJ2-1; CDR3nt: TGTGCCAGTAGTGAATACAACTACAATGAGCAGTTCTTC; CDR3aa: CASSEYNYNEQFF
abundance: .; v_gene: TRBV11-2; d_gene: .; j_gene: TRBJ2-7; CDR3nt: TGTGCCAGCAGCTTAAGGCAGACCGAGCAGTACTTC; CDR3aa: CASSLRQTEQYF
abundance: .; v_gene: TRBV4-2; d_gene: .; j_gene: TRBJ2-3; CDR3nt: TGTGCCAGCAGCCAAAGGGGGGGGGCCCCCGATACGCAGTATTTT; CDR3aa: CASSQRGGAPDTQYF
abundance: .; v_gene: TRBV11-2; d_gene: .; j_gene: TRBJ1-5; CDR3nt: TGTGCCAGCAGCTTAGAGGGGACGGGTCAGCCCCAGCATTTT; CDR3aa: CASSLEGTGQPQHF
abundance: .; v_gene: TRBV6-5; d_gene: TRBD1; j_gene: TRBJ2-3; CDR3nt: TGTGCCAGCAGTAACAGGGGACAGACCACAGATACGCAGTATTTT; CDR3aa: CASSNRGQTTDTQYF
abundance: once; v_gene: TRBV30; d_gene: .; j_gene: TRBJ1-5; CDR3nt: TGTGCCTGGAGTACGTTCTCAGGGTGGGGCGTTCAGCCCCAGCATTTT; CDR3aa: CAWSTFSGWGVQPQHF
abundance: .; v_gene: TRBV4-2; d_gene: .; j_gene: TRBJ1-1; CDR3nt: TGTGCCAGCAGCCAAGAGGGGACGAACACTGAAGCTTTCTTT; CDR3aa: CASSQEGTNTEAFF
abundance: once; v_gene: TRBV11-1; d_gene: .; j_gene: TRBJ2-2; CDR3nt: TGTGCCAGCAGCTTGGTGGGGACCGGGGAGCTGTTTTTT; CDR3aa: CASSLVGTGELFF
abundance: .; v_gene: TRBV2; d_gene: TRBD1; j_gene: TRBJ1-1; CDR3nt: TGTGCCAGCAACCCGACAGGGAGGGAGACTGAAGCTTTCTTT; CDR3aa: CASNPTGRETEAFF
abundance: .; v_gene: TRBV6-5; d_gene: .; j_gene: TRBJ2-1; CDR3nt: TGTGCCAGCAGTTACAACCCTCCCCCCCCCGGCGGTGAGCAGTTCTTC; CDR3aa: CASSYNPPPPGGEQFF
abundance: .; v_gene: TRBV27; d_gene: .; j_gene: TRBJ1-1; CDR3nt: TGTGCCAGCAGTTTATCAATACAGAGGGACACTGAAGCTTTCTTT; CDR3aa: CASSLSIQRDTEAFF
abundance: .; v_gene: TRBV6-1; d_gene: .; j_gene: TRBJ1-5; CDR3nt: TGTGCCAGCAGTGAAGAGAGAGGTTATCAGCCCCAGCATTTT; CDR3aa: CASSEERGYQPQHF
abundance: .; v_gene: TRBV2; d_gene: TRBD1; j_gene: TRBJ1-2; CDR3nt: TGTGCCAGCAGGGGGACAGGGGGTACGGAAGGCTACACCTTC; CDR3aa: CASRGTGGTEGYTF
abundance: .; v_gene: TRBV7-2; d_gene: .; j_gene: TRBJ1-1; CDR3nt: TGTGCCAGCAGCTTAGGGTTAGGGGTTACTGAAGCTTTCTTT; CDR3aa: CASSLGLGVTEAFF
abundance: .; v_gene: TRBV5-5; d_gene: .; j_gene: TRBJ1-1; CDR3nt: TGTGCCAGCAGCTTGGGTGGTATGAACACTGAAGCTTTCTTT; CDR3aa: CASSLGGMNTEAFF
abundance: .; v_gene: TRBV18; d_gene: .; j_gene: TRBJ2-7; CDR3nt: TGTGCCAGCTCACAAAATACCTTCTACGAGCAGTACTTC; CDR3aa: CASSQNTFYEQYF
abundance: .; v_gene: TRBV5-4; d_gene: .; j_gene: TRBJ1-1; CDR3nt: TGTGCCAGCAGCTTGTATGGGGGCGGCACTGAAGCTTTCTTT; CDR3aa: CASSLYGGGTEAFF
abundance: .; v_gene: TRBV18; d_gene: .; j_gene: TRBJ2-2; CDR3nt: TGTGCCAGCTCACCACCGGATCAGAAAACTAACACCGGGGAGCTGTTTTTT; CDR3aa: CASSPPDQKTNTGELFF
abundance: .; v_gene: TRBV5-8; d_gene: .; j_gene: TRBJ1-4; CDR3nt: TGTGCCAGCAGTCCCGGAGAGGGGGACACAACTAATGAAAAACTGTTTTTT; CDR3aa: CASSPGEGDTTNEKLFF
abundance: .; v_gene: TRBV30; d_gene: .; j_gene: TRBJ2-2; CDR3nt: TGTGCCTGGAATTCCAACACCGGGGAGCTGTTTTTT; CDR3aa: CAWNSNTGELFF
abundance: .; v_gene: TRBV6-5; d_gene: .; j_gene: TRBJ2-1; CDR3nt: TGTGCCAGCAGTTTTAGGGGAAATGAGCAGTTCTTC; CDR3aa: CASSFRGNEQFF
abundance: .; v_gene: TRBV7-9; d_gene: .; j_gene: TRBJ2-3; CDR3nt: TGTGCCAGCAGCTTTACGGGACTCTCCTCAGATACGCAGTATTTT; CDR3aa: CASSFTGLSSDTQYF
abundance: .; v_gene: TRBV6-5; d_gene: .; j_gene: TRBJ2-5; CDR3nt: TGTGCCAGCAGTTATTCGCCCGGGACCCCTAAGGAGACCCAGTACTTC; CDR3aa: CASSYSPGTPKETQYF
abundance: .; v_gene: TRBV30; d_gene: .; j_gene: TRBJ1-5; CDR3nt: TGTGCCTGGAGTCTCGGATGGGGCAATCAGCCCCAGCATTTT; CDR3aa: CAWSLGWGNQPQHF
abundance: once; v_gene: TRBV12-5; d_gene: TRBD1; j_gene: TRBJ1-5; CDR3nt: TGTGCTAGTGGCCATGACAGGGATCAGCCCCAGCATTTT; CDR3aa: CASGHDRDQPQHF
abundance: .; v_gene: TRBV6-5; d_gene: TRBD1; j_gene: TRBJ1-2; CDR3nt: TGTGCCAGCAGTTACTCAACAGGGGGCGATGGCTACACCTTC; CDR3aa: CASSYSTGGDGYTF
abundance: .; v_gene: TRBV21-1; d_gene: .; j_gene: TRBJ2-7; CDR3nt: TGTGCCAGCAGCAAAGAGGGGACAGGGGGGAACTTC; CDR3aa: CASSKEGTGGNF
abundance: .; v_gene: TRBV30; d_gene: TRBD2; j_gene: TRBJ2-5; CDR3nt: TGTGCCTGGAGAAGGCTAGCGGGGTCTAATCGAGAGACCCAGTACTTC; CDR3aa: CAWRRLAGSNRETQYF
abundance: few; v_gene: TRBV6-5; d_gene: TRBD2; j_gene: TRBJ2-2; CDR3nt: TGTGCCAGCAGTTACTCTGGCGGGGGGGCCCCCGGGGAGCTGTTTTTT; CDR3aa: CASSYSGGGAPGELFF
abundance: many; v_gene: TRBV10-3; d_gene: .; j_gene: TRBJ1-3; CDR3nt: TGTGCCATACAGAGCTCTGGAAACACCATATATTTT; CDR3aa: CAIQSSGNTIYF
abundance: .; v_gene: TRBV9; d_gene: .; j_gene: TRBJ1-1; CDR3nt: TGTGCCAGCAGCGTAAGAATGGACGGGGGGAACACTGAAGCTTTCTTT; CDR3aa: CASSVRMDGGNTEAFF
abundance: .; v_gene: TRBV11-2; d_gene: .; j_gene: TRBJ1-2; CDR3nt: TGTGCCAGCAGTCTTTTAGAAGACGGCCAGAGCTACACCTTC; CDR3aa: CASSLLEDGQSYTF